The 32 T cell receptor beta chains listed next were all sequenced from one sample in a study of T cells in Graves' hyperthyroidism and ophthalmopathy. From RNA transcripts, TCR beta CDR3 regions were amplified. The HTBI primer set served for first-round RT-PCR of the TCR CDR3. Each CDR3 protein is one row after TCRdb ran MiXCR on the multiplex PCR reads. The table lists 550,000 to 700,000 distinct CDR3 sequences, around 46% of them singletons. Sequenced sample: peripheral blood or thyroid tissue (not recorded which). These TCRs come from an adult woman with Graves' disease, either hyperthyroidism or ophthalmopathy (not recorded which).

The CDR3 nucleotides read TGTGCTCTGGACAGGGACTTCAATCAGCCCCAGCATTTT. Translation: CALDRDFNQPQHF. The chain employs TRBV24-1 and TRBJ1-5; 8 positions match TRBD1. The CDR3 is made up of 13 amino acids. Germline CDR1 reads KGHDR; CDR2 reads SFDVKD.

This clonotype was detected ten times or more. The gene calls are TRBV10-3 and TRBJ2-7, with 9 bases matching TRBD1. This CDR3 is 20 amino acids long. In germline, CDR1 is ENHRY, CDR2 SYGVKD. V dropped 0 bases and J dropped 2; count of bases not matched to a gene: 17. The CDR3 DNA reads as TGTGCCATCAGTGAGTCACCCAAACTCCGACAGGGGGAAAGAACCTACGAGCAGTACTTC. This translates into CAISESPKLRQGERTYEQYF.

On this clonotype: A read error may be the cause here, since a much bigger clone is one base away. Given the absence of the conserved phenylalanine or tryptophan at the CDR3 end, a read error is likely. V is TRBV16 and J is TRBJ1-1; possible D gene TRBD1, 5 bases. The V end lost 4 bases, the J end lost 7 bases, and 10 bases lay between the germline ends. The length of the CDR3 is 12 residues. Germline V gene data show CDR1 as KGHSY and CDR2 as FQNENV. In nucleotides, the CDR3 is TGTGCCAGCAGCCCCACAGGTCTTGAAGCTTTCCTT. Amino acid sequence: CASSPTGLEAFL.

The chain couples TRBV24-1 to TRBJ2-7; perhaps TRBD2 as D (6 bases). V was shortened by 4 bases and J by 4 bases, with 13 bases between the two germline ends. CDR1 and CDR2 (germline): KGHDR, SFDVKD. The CDR3 has 14 residues. The CDR3 region is CATSDAGLGYEQYF. The CDR3 DNA follows: TGTGCCACCAGTGACGCGGGACTTGGGTACGAGCAGTACTTC.

This rearrangement joins TRBV6-4 to TRBJ2-4; D remains ambiguous. The CDR3 covers 14 residues. Germline V gene data show CDR1 as MRHNA and CDR2 as SNTAGT. The ends were cut back, 3 bases at V and 6 bases at J, with 12 bases in the middle. In DNA, the CDR3 is TGTGCCAGCAGTGATTCCCCAGTGGGAAACATTCAGTACTTC. Amino acids: CASSDSPVGNIQYF.

A remark on this clonotype: The junction differs from germline at one of its ends, possibly a read error. This chain uses TRBV5-1 with TRBJ1-1; D is possibly TRBD1 (5 bases). The CDR3 runs to 13 residues. Germline CDR1 is SGHRS and CDR2 is YFSETQ. The DNA of the CDR3 is TGTGCCAGCAGCCTGGCGGGGGAAACTGAAGCTTTCTTT. This sequence encodes CASSLAGETEAFF. The whole variable domain, filled in from reference TRBV5-1 and TRBJ1-1, reads KAGVTQTPRYLIKTRGQQVTLSCSPISGHRSVSWYQQTPGQGLQFLFEYFSETQRNKGNFPGRFSGRQFSNSRSEMNVSTLELGDSALYLCASSLAGETEAFFGQGTRLTVV.

The chain combines TRBV4-1 with TRBJ2-7; unclear D gene. V lost 2 bases to trimming and J lost 2 bases, with 16 bases between them. The CDR3 runs 16 residues. The germline gives CDR1 MGHRA, CDR2 YSYEKL. CDR3 protein: CASSQPLREFPYEQYF. In nucleotides, the CDR3 is TGCGCCAGCAGCCAACCCCTGAGAGAATTCCCCTACGAGCAGTACTTC.

This clonotype was seen a few times. V is TRBV29-1 and J is TRBJ1-5; 9 bases are shared with TRBD1. Germline-derived CDR1 and CDR2 are SQVTM and ANQGSEA. V lost 7 bases, J lost 6 bases, and 7 bases stayed unmatched. This CDR3 region has 13 residues. The CDR3 loop reads CSALGTGSQPQHF. The CDR3 nucleotides read TGCAGCGCTTTAGGGACAGGGAGTCAGCCCCAGCATTTT. The full variable domain, with the rest looked up from reference TRBV29-1 and TRBJ1-5, is SAVISQKPSRDICQRGTSLTIQCQVDSQVTMMFWYRQQPGQSLTLIATANQGSEATYESGFVIDKFPISRPNLTFSTLTVSNMSPEDSSIYLCSALGTGSQPQHFGDGTRLSIL.

With regard to this clonotype: Sequence at one end of the junction differs from germline and may be a read error. The chain combines TRBV2 with TRBJ2-5; D perhaps matches TRBD1 (5 bases). This CDR3 is 14 amino acids long. Germline loops: CDR1 SNHLY, CDR2 FYNNEI. The CDR3: CASSGKQAKETQYF. The CDR3 DNA reads TGCGCCAGCAGTGGTAAACAGGCTAAAGAGACCCAGTACTTC.

V and J are TRBV10-2 and TRBJ1-2; a possible D gene is TRBD1 (6 bases). In germline, CDR1 is WSHSY, CDR2 SAAADI. V lost 2 bases to trimming and J lost 1 base, with 14 bases between them. The CDR3 has 16 residues. This chain's CDR3 is CASSEPDSWGNYGYTF. In nucleotides, the CDR3 is TGCGCCAGCAGTGAGCCGGACAGCTGGGGTAACTATGGCTACACCTTC.

Concerning this clonotype itself: A much more abundant neighbour one base away suggests this may be a read error. The chain uses TRBV28 and TRBJ2-7; 9 bases agree with TRBD1. Germline loops: CDR1 MDHEN, CDR2 SYDVKM. This CDR3 has 15 amino acids. The CDR3 nucleotides read TGTGCCAGCAGTTCACTGACAGGGGGGAGGAACGAGCACTACTTC. It specifies CASSSLTGGRNEHYF.

The chain recombines TRBV24-1 with TRBJ2-2, with D unclear. The length of the CDR3 is 14 residues. Germline assignment: CDR1 KGHDR and CDR2 SFDVKD. V was pared by 4 bases and J by 3 bases, with 8 bases between. CDR3 amino acids: CATSEYRDTGELFF. Here the CDR3 DNA reads TGTGCCACCAGTGAGTACCGGGACACCGGGGAGCTGTTTTTT.

For this clonotype: An end of the junction does not agree with germline; a read error may underlie this. The V gene is TRBV7-9, the J gene TRBJ1-5; D unresolved. This CDR3 is 15 amino acids long. Germline assignment: CDR1 SEHNR and CDR2 FQNEAQ (reference sequence). The CDR3 loop reads CASSLAQAGSQPRHF. Written as DNA, the CDR3 is TGTGCCAGCAGCTTAGCGCAGGCGGGCAGTCAGCCCCGGCATTTT.

The rearrangement uses TRBV20-1 and TRBJ2-5, with 10 bases that match TRBD1. Germline V gene sequence: CDR1 DFQATT, CDR2 SNEGSKA (reference sequence). Trimming cost V 6 bases and J 5 bases; bases outside gene matches: 9. This CDR3 contains 14 residues. Written as DNA, the CDR3 is TGCAGTGCGATAGCTTCGGACAGGGGGGAGACCCAGTACTTC. It specifies CSAIASDRGETQYF.

This clonotype came up many times. The rearrangement uses TRBV2 and TRBJ1-5; D possibly corresponds to TRBD1 (5 bases). The ends were cut back, 6 bases at V and 0 bases at J, with 12 bases in the middle. The germline gives CDR1 SNHLY, CDR2 FYNNEI. The length of the CDR3 is 15 residues. CDR3 sequence reads: CASRPGHYSNQPQHF. The DNA of the CDR3 is TGTGCCAGCAGACCTGGACACTATAGCAATCAGCCCCAGCATTTT.

In its sample, this clonotype was seen many times. The V gene is TRBV20-1, the J gene TRBJ2-5, with unresolved D. V was clipped by 2 bases and J by 0 bases, with 7 bases between them. CDR1 and CDR2 from the germline V gene are DFQATT and SNEGSKA (reference sequence). CDR3 length equals 13 residues. CDR3 loop: CSARPLDQETQYF. The CDR3 DNA reads as TGCAGTGCTAGACCTCTCGACCAAGAGACCCAGTACTTC.

A note on this clonotype: A much larger clone differs from this one at a single base, so this may be a read error. This chain joins TRBV20-1 and TRBJ2-7, with D hard to call. The CDR3 is 12 amino acids. Germline V gives CDR1 DFQATT, CDR2 SNEGSKA (reference sequence). The CDR3: CSAGDRVHEQYF. As DNA, the CDR3 is TGCAGTGCTGGAGATCGGGTTCACGAGCAGTACTTC.

This clonotype came up many times. CDR3 DNA: TGTGCCAGCAGCTTCAGGCAGGGACCCTACGAGCAGTACTTC. This codes for CASSFRQGPYEQYF. The chain links TRBV5-8 to TRBJ2-7; D may correspond to TRBD1 or TRBD2 (5 bases each). V was trimmed by 2 bases and J by 2 bases, leaving 11 bases between them. The CDR3 is 14 residues long. CDR1 and CDR2 from the germline V gene are SGHTS and YDEGEE.

The genes are TRBV2 and TRBJ1-2; 7 bases are shared with TRBD1. Trimming took 7 bases from V and 11 from J; bases not matched to a gene: 13. The CDR3 sequence is 13 residues long. Germline lookup yields CDR1 SNHLY and CDR2 FYNNEI. The CDR3 reads CASTYSTGRSYTF. The DNA for the CDR3 is TGTGCCAGCACCTACTCGACAGGGCGTTCGTACACCTTC.

The V call is TRBV29-1, the J call TRBJ2-7; TRBD1 aligns across 8 bases. The V gene's germline CDR1 is SQVTM and CDR2 ANQGSEA. The length of the CDR3 is 13 residues. Losses at the gene ends were 6 bases for V and 5 bases for J; bases not matched to a gene: 9. CDR3 loop: CSVGTGFWDEQYF. The CDR3 DNA is TGCAGCGTCGGGACAGGCTTTTGGGACGAGCAGTACTTC.

The gene calls are TRBV19 and TRBJ1-1; D not resolved. CDR1 is LNHDA, CDR2 SQIVND, per germline (reference sequence). V gave up 5 bases and J gave up 3 bases, with 16 bases separating them. The CDR3 spans 15 residues. The CDR3 reads CASSPSGLPYTEAFF. CDR3 nucleotides: TGTGCCAGTAGTCCTTCTGGCCTGCCTTACACTGAAGCTTTCTTT.

This clonotype was detected ten times or more. The rearrangement links TRBV6-5 to TRBJ2-7; D not resolved. The V gene lost 4 bases and the J gene lost 6 bases, with 13 bases spanning the gap. The CDR3 extends over 13 amino acids. Germline CDR1 and CDR2: MNHEY and SVGAGI. Here the CDR3 reads CASSSHPPREQYF. The CDR3 region has the DNA TGTGCCAGCAGTTCCCACCCCCCACGCGAGCAGTACTTC.

This clonotype came up a few times. This rearrangement joins TRBV29-1 to TRBJ1-3; the D gene is possibly TRBD1 (5 bases). Trimming cost V 3 bases and J 7 bases, with 10 bases left between them. Per germline, CDR1 SQVTM and CDR2 ANQGSEA. CDR3 length: 12 residues. The CDR3 DNA reads as TGCAGCGTTGAGGGGGAGTGGAACACCATATATTTT. Translated, it gives CSVEGEWNTIYF.

This clonotype was picked up many times. This chain joins TRBV6-1 and TRBJ2-7; the D gene is possibly TRBD2 (6 bases). CDR3 length: 16 residues. Germline V gene sequence: CDR1 MNHNS, CDR2 SASEGT. Trimming stripped 6 bases from V and 3 bases from J, with 21 bases between. The CDR3 DNA is TGTGCCAGCAGCGGGGCTTATCGACTAGATATCTACGAGCAGTACTTC. Translating gives CASSGAYRLDIYEQYF.

For this clonotype: A much larger clone lies one base from this, so it may be a read error. V is TRBV7-8 and J is TRBJ1-5; D remains unclear. This CDR3 comprises 17 residues. Trimming removed 2 bases at V and 0 bases at J, with 14 bases between. CDR1 is SGHVS and CDR2 is FQNEAQ in the germline V gene. The CDR3 protein is CASSLSKITYSNQPQHF. The CDR3, as DNA: TGTGCCAGCAGCTTATCAAAGATCACATATAGCAATCAGCCCCAGCATTTT.

The sample holds many counts of this clonotype. The chain combines TRBV6-5 with TRBJ2-7; D unresolved. CDR1 is MNHEY and CDR2 is SVGAGI in the germline V gene. The CDR3 covers 11 residues. Trimming removed 8 bases at V and 3 bases at J, with 8 bases between. CDR3: CASRAHYEQYF. The CDR3 nucleotides read TGTGCCAGCCGAGCCCACTACGAGCAGTACTTC.

This chain joins TRBV7-9 and TRBJ1-5, with a tentative D call TRBD1 (5 bases). The CDR3 extends over 13 amino acids. CDR1 and CDR2 from the germline V gene are SEHNR and FQNEAQ (reference sequence). The V end was cut by 1 base, the J end by 11 bases, with 12 bases between. The CDR3 DNA is TGTGCCAGCAGCTTAGGCCAGGGAGAGACCCAGCATTTT. Its protein is CASSLGQGETQHF.

This chain uses TRBV20-1 with TRBJ1-3, with D unresolved. The germline CDR1 and CDR2 sequences are DFQATT and SNEGSKA (reference sequence). This CDR3 is 12 amino acids long. In nucleotides, the CDR3 is TGCGGGATCAAGCAGTCTGGAAACACCATATATTTT. It is translated as CGIKQSGNTIYF.

V and J are TRBV5-1 and TRBJ2-7, with 7 bases identical to TRBD1. Trimming removed 5 bases from V and 4 bases from J; junction bases left unmatched: 9. Germline CDR1 SGHRS, CDR2 YFSETQ. The CDR3 contains 14 residues. CDR3 coding DNA: TGCGCCAGCAGTGGTCGGGACAGACCTTACGAGCAGTACTTC. Translation: CASSGRDRPYEQYF.

This clonotype has a handful of counts. This chain uses TRBV28 with TRBJ2-7; 16 bases match TRBD2. This CDR3 comprises 16 residues. Germline trimming cut 6 bases from V and 0 bases from J; bases unmatched to any gene: 2. Germline assignment: CDR1 MDHEN and CDR2 SYDVKM. The CDR3, as DNA: TGTGCCAGCAGGGGACTAGCGGGAGGGTACTCCTACGAGCAGTACTTC. Translation gives CASRGLAGGYSYEQYF. The full variable domain, completed using reference TRBV28 and TRBJ2-7, is DVKVTQSSRYLVKRTGEKVFLECVQDMDHENMFWYRQDPGLGLRLIYFSYDVKMKEKGDIPEGYSVSREKKERFSLILESASTNQTSMYLCASRGLAGGYSYEQYFGPGTRLTVT.

The CDR3 bases are TGTGCCATCAGGGACTCAAGTTCGGCAGGGGATCAGCCCCAGCATTTT. Translated: CAIRDSSSAGDQPQHF. The chain joins TRBV10-3 to TRBJ1-5; D may be TRBD1 (6 bases). Trimming shortened V by 6 bases and J by 5 bases, and 20 bases separated the two germline ends. The length of the CDR3 is 16 residues. Germline loops: CDR1 ENHRY, CDR2 SYGVKD.

This clonotype was counted at least ten times. This rearrangement joins TRBV6-5 to TRBJ1-1; D is possibly TRBD1 (5 bases). CDR3 length: 14 residues. Germline assignment: CDR1 MNHEY and CDR2 SVGAGI. Trimming pared 6 bases from V and 0 bases from J, leaving 11 bases between. CDR3 coding DNA: TGTGCCAGCAGCCGCCCAGGGATGAACACTGAAGCTTTCTTT. This translates into CASSRPGMNTEAFF.